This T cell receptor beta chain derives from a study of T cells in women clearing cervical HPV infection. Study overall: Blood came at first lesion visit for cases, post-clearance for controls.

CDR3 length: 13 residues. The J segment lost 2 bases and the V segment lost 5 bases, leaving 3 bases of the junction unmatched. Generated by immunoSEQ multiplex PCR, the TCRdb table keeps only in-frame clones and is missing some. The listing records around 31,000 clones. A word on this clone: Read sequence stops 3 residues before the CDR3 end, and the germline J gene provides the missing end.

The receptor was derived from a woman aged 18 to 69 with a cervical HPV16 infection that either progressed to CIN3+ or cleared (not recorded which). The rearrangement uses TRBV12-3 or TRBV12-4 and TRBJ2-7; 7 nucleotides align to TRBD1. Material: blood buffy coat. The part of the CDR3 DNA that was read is TGTGCCAGCAGTCTGGGACAGACCTACGAG. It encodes CASSLGQTYE. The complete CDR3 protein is CASSLGQTYEQYF.